The 11 T cell receptor beta chains presented below share a single source sample, sequenced in a study of technical replicates of blood from a few donors. Profiled with immunoSEQ multiplex PCR; TCRdb holds only in-frame clones, not every one. The sample has under 95,000 clones; around 92% are singletons. Sequencing input: T cells isolated from PBMCs. These receptor sequences come from a human donor in good health.

The chain uses TRBV2 and TRBJ2-7, with a weak D call TRBD1 (5 bases). The CDR3 runs to 16 residues. Trimming removed 5 bases at V and 5 bases at J, with 22 bases between. Germline loops: CDR1 SNHLY, CDR2 FYNNEI. The CDR3 DNA sequence: TGTGCCAGCAGTCCGCAAGGTCAGGGTGGGGTGAACGAGCAGTACTTC. Translation gives CASSPQGQGGVNEQYF. Together with reference TRBV2 and TRBJ2-7, the CDR3 gives the full variable domain: EPEVTQTPSHQVTQMGQEVILRCVPISNHLYFYWYRQILGQKVEFLVSFYNNEISEKSEIFDDQFSVERPDGSNFTLKIRSTKLEDSAMYFCASSPQGQGGVNEQYFGPGTRLTVT.

The rearrangement uses TRBV4-3 and TRBJ1-1; D is ambiguous. V gave up 0 bases and J gave up 8 bases, with 13 bases separating them. Germline CDR1 LGHNA, CDR2 YSLEER. The CDR3 loop spans 14 amino acids. The CDR3 DNA is TGCGCCAGCAGCCAAGAGGATTGGGTGGAGGAAGCTTTCTTT. Encoded protein: CASSQEDWVEEAFF.

The V and J genes are TRBV6-5 and TRBJ2-1; weak D call: TRBD1 (5 bases). CDR1 and CDR2 from the germline V gene are MNHEY and SVGAGI. This CDR3 comprises 16 residues. Trimming removed 0 bases from V and 4 bases from J, with 13 bases in between. The CDR3 protein is CASSYSIRAPYNEQFF. CDR3 DNA sequence: TGTGCCAGCAGTTACTCGATCAGGGCCCCATACAATGAGCAGTTCTTC.

The rearrangement joins TRBV10-3 to TRBJ2-1, with TRBD2 identical over 9 bases. V dropped 0 bases and J dropped 8; count of bases not matched to a gene: 5. CDR3 length: 15 residues. Germline V gives CDR1 ENHRY, CDR2 SYGVKD. This CDR3 reads CAISESMREGYEQFF. As DNA, the CDR3 is TGTGCCATCAGTGAGTCAATGCGGGAGGGCTATGAGCAGTTCTTC.

V and J are TRBV19 and TRBJ1-2; D is perhaps TRBD1 (5 bases). The CDR3 is made up of 13 amino acids. Trimming took 4 bases from V and 4 from J, leaving 10 bases between them. Looked up from germline, CDR1 is LNHDA and CDR2 is SQIVND (reference sequence). CDR3 coding DNA: TGTGCCAGTAGTACCGGACATTTCTATGGCTACACCTTC. Encoded protein: CASSTGHFYGYTF.

The chain joins TRBV30 to TRBJ1-2, with D unclear. Germline values: CDR1 GTSNPN, CDR2 SVGIG (reference sequence). This CDR3 has 13 residues. Trimming removed 3 bases at V and 6 bases at J, with 14 bases between. CDR3 loop: CAWRARLPNGYTF. The CDR3 coding sequence is TGTGCCTGGAGGGCTAGGTTACCTAATGGCTACACCTTC.

The sample holds one count of this clone. The V and J genes are TRBV5-1 and TRBJ1-1, with D perhaps matching TRBD1 (6 bases). Germline V lookup: CDR1 SGHRS, CDR2 YFSETQ. This CDR3 region has 14 residues. Trimming shortened V by 0 bases and J by 3 bases, and 9 bases separated the two germline ends. CDR3 residues: CASSLVGGYTEAFF. The CDR3 DNA reads as TGCGCCAGCAGCTTGGTAGGGGGATACACTGAAGCTTTCTTT.

J is TRBJ2-3 and V is TRBV7-9; TRBD1 matches at 9 bases. With V trimmed by 4 bases and J by 4 bases, 3 bases remained unmatched. The CDR3 contains 14 residues. The V gene's germline CDR1 is SEHNR and CDR2 FQNEAQ (reference sequence). This chain's CDR3 is CASSWGQGSDTQYF. The CDR3 nucleotides read TGTGCCAGCAGCTGGGGACAGGGTTCAGATACGCAGTATTTT.

Details on this clone: At the DNA level, this CDR3 is encoded by other sequences in the same sample as well. CDR3 bases: TGTGCCAGTAGTATAGCTAGCGGGAGCTACGAGCAGTACTTC. Its translation: CASSIASGSYEQYF. V usage is TRBV19 and J usage is TRBJ2-7, with 10 nucleotides matching TRBD2. This CDR3 spans 14 amino acids. The germline CDR1 and CDR2 sequences are LNHDA and SQIVND (reference sequence). J was trimmed by 3 bases and V by 1 base; bases with no gene match: 0. The complete variable domain, with remaining parts taken from reference TRBV19 and TRBJ2-7, reads DGGITQSPKYLFRKEGQNVTLSCEQNLNHDAMYWYRQDPGQGLRLIYYSQIVNDFQKGDIAEGYSVSREKKESFPLTVTSAQKNPTAFYLCASSIASGSYEQYFGPGTRLTVT.

The rearrangement joins TRBV11-2 to TRBJ1-2, with 9 bases identical to TRBD1. This CDR3 has 14 residues. The trim removed 5 bases at V and 5 bases at J, leaving 6 bases unmatched. The germline V gene encodes CDR1 SGHAT and CDR2 FQNNGV. The CDR3 spells CASSHPGTGYGYTF. For the CDR3, the DNA is TGTGCCAGCAGCCATCCGGGGACAGGGTATGGCTACACCTTC.

The J gene is TRBJ1-4, the V gene TRBV2, with TRBD1 matching over 7 bases. The CDR3 consists of 13 residues. Germline assignment: CDR1 SNHLY and CDR2 FYNNEI. Trimming cost V 7 bases and J 6 bases; bases outside gene matches: 5. The CDR3 nucleotides are TGTGCCAGCAAGGGGGCCGGAGATGAAAAACTGTTTTTT. It translates to CASKGAGDEKLFF.